What follows describes a single T cell receptor (beta chain). Its antigen remains unidentified. RNA transcripts were the template for amplifying TCR beta CDR3 regions. HTBI primers were the set used in a first-round RT-PCR of the TCR CDR3. TCRdb recomputed calls from the multiplex PCR reads with MiXCR, one row per CDR3 protein. This table has 300,000 to 400,000 distinct CDR3 sequences, approximately 15% appearing once. The sample originates from a study of T cells in Graves' hyperthyroidism and ophthalmopathy. Overall study context: Peripheral blood was acquired at first diagnosis, ahead of any therapy whatsoever.

V lost 6 bases to trimming and J lost 0 bases, with 13 bases between them. In germline, CDR1 is KGHSH, CDR2 LQKENI. This CDR3 comprises 15 residues. Findings and caveats of the study: In the blood, most expanded thyroid clonotypes above 0.001 appeared as well. Ophthalmopathy was distinguished from stable hyperthyroidism by 13 V-J signatures.

The TCR comes from a woman aged 60-75 years with Graves' hyperthyroidism. Input material: blood. V usage is TRBV18 and J usage is TRBJ2-3; D is tentatively TRBD1 or TRBD2 (6 bases each). CDR3 bases: TGTGCCAGCTCGGACTACAGGGCCAGCACAGATACGCAGTATTTT. Translation gives CASSDYRASTDTQYF.